This TCR beta chain derives from a study of T-cell memory formation after mild COVID-19. Study overall: The two donors had largely donor-specific TCR clusters. Notes on the study in general: Those CD4+ clones that contracted were mainly in CM and EM (CD8+ ones in EMRA).

Germline V CDR1 and CDR2: GTSNPN, SVGIG (reference sequence). Trimming removed 3 bases from V and 1 base from J; junction bases left unmatched: 6. The CDR3 totals 15 residues. Using constant-segment primers, 5'RACE produced TCR alpha and TCR beta cDNA libraries carrying sample barcodes and UMIs. TCRdb re-analysed the 5' RACE reads in MiXCR, keeping a single row per CDR3 protein. The sample gives around 300,000 distinct CDR3 sequences, roughly an eighth of which show up once; around 20% is in the top ten. Comments on this clonotype: Its antigen is as yet unknown.

Sequenced input: PBMCs or a T cell subset sorted from them (not recorded which). J is TRBJ2-4 and V is TRBV30, with 7 bases fitting TRBD1. The TCR sequence derives from a man aged 18 to 29 who had mild COVID-19 (a few samples of this study predate the infection). Cell type and time point are not known. CDR3 sequence reads: CAWSETGFAKNIQYF. The CDR3 DNA is TGTGCCTGGAGCGAGACAGGGTTCGCCAAAAACATTCAGTACTTC.